One T cell receptor beta chain is described in this entry. This clonotype was counted at least ten times. Its antigen remains undetermined. No quality values exist for individual bases; no much larger clone is one base distant. The label giving this sample's time point can be read as: persistent/refractory GD, antithyroid drugs over 5 years with positive TRAb. For both TCR sequencing and RNA sequencing, RNA was extracted from PBMCs in TRIzol. The diagnosis of Graves' disease followed American Thyroid Association guidelines. Recruitment of patients was carried out at an endocrinology department in Xi'an, China. From each patient, around 8.3 milliliters of peripheral blood was collected into an EDTA anticoagulant tube. PBMCs were isolated by Ficoll Paque Plus density gradient separation without further T cell sorting. An Agilent 2100 Bioanalyzer and agarose gel were used to check RNA quality, while a NanoDrop 2000 measured RNA concentration.

The library came from multiplex PCR. The run used an Illumina HiSeq 4000. iRepertoire HTBI primers and Arm-PCR amplification of CDR3 regions were used to construct TCR beta libraries. Before sequencing, the PCR products underwent gel purification. The study's own analysis went as follows. Gene usage analysis of CDR3 amino acid clonotypes used the approximately 62 TRBV and 14 to 15 TRBJ segments found across samples. COPE and FqMerger were used to merge filtered high-quality paired reads into contigs. BLAST was used to align contigs to IMGT TRBV, TRBD and TRBJ reference genes, with CDR3 defined following IMGT. Highly expanded clones were defined as clonotypes with a frequency above 0.1%. Shannon entropy was used to measure repertoire diversity, and the Gini coefficient was used to measure V-J evenness. A clonotype found in more than one individual was treated as public. In-frame beta chains were kept once TCRdb had trimmed the public reads at Q25 with fastp and called clones with MiXCR. Identical CDR3 proteins give one entry, which carries the most common genes and DNA. TCRdb's processing, not the authors', yielded these V and J calls. For this sample there are hundreds of thousands of distinct CDR3 sequences; roughly a fifth appear just once. The ten largest make up 29% of the sample.

This record comes from a study of regulatory T cells in long-lasting Graves disease (dated by TCRdb to the early 2020s). Turning to the overall study: Persistent Graves' disease was defined as persistently positive TSH receptor autoantibodies together with antithyroid drug treatment for over 5 years. Patients with persistent Graves' disease were compared with patients with newly diagnosed Graves' disease using TCR sequencing and RNA sequencing of peripheral blood. The study took place in China and was registered as a clinical trial. A total of roughly 35 samples underwent TCR sequencing: approximately 13 from persistent and about 20 from newly diagnosed Graves' disease patients. Antithyroid drugs had been taken for ten to twelve years on average by persistent Graves' disease patients in the clinical cohort.

The CDR3 measures 13 amino acids from cysteine to phenylalanine. Only the CDR3 DNA stays, 39 bases, in frame from base 1. In the germline V gene, CDR1 corresponds to SGHVS and CDR2 to FQNEAQ. Deletion took 1 base off V and 4 bases off J, with a span of 7 bases between the germline ends. The study at large found these results: Only peripheral blood was studied, because thyroid tissue, the primary lesion, was inaccessible. More public clonotypes were shared among persistent patients (roughly 2,700) than among newly diagnosed patients (approximately 1,000). The authors noted that the small sample size was a limitation that may lower accuracy. Sequencing and analysis were limited to the TCR beta chain. Preferential use of TRBV28, TRBJ1-2 and TRBJ2-5 was observed in persistent disease, whereas TRBV20-1 and TRBJ2-1 were favored in newly diagnosed disease. Lower TCR Shannon entropy and fewer highly expanded clones were observed in persistent Graves' disease patients than in newly diagnosed patients, which suggested clonal expansion.

This receptor chain uses TRBV7-8 and TRBJ1-2; a confident D gene designation cannot be given. This sequence was found in a female donor with Graves disease. The specimen was peripheral blood mononuclear cells (PBMCs), collected when the disease was refractory, from a patient treated with antithyroid drugs. The nucleotide sequence is TGTGCCAGCAGCTTAGAGGTCAGCTATGGCTACACCTTC. Its protein is CASSLEVSYGYTF.